This T cell receptor (beta chain) is from a study of T cell changes during pregnancy in multiple sclerosis. Germline CDR1 is SEHNR and CDR2 is FQNEAQ (reference sequence). The CDR3 runs 12 residues. With 5 bases removed from V and 3 bases from J, the gap between germline ends came to 7 bases. Generated by immunoSEQ multiplex PCR, the TCRdb table keeps only in-frame clones and is missing some. The sample comprises tens of thousands of clones, roughly nine tenths of which are singletons, and approximately 0.8% rests with the top ten. This clonotype was obtained from a female donor with multiple sclerosis, enrolled in a pregnancy study. This chain uses TRBV7-9 with TRBJ1-1, with unresolved D. The sample consisted of CD4+ T cells from peripheral blood mononuclear cells, taken in the first trimester of pregnancy. The chain's CDR3 is CASSLGYTEAFF. The CDR3 coding sequence is TGTGCCAGCAGCCTCGGTTACACTGAAGCTTTCTTT.